The 6 T cell receptor beta chains in this list originate from one sample, sequenced in a study of post-analysis software for immune sequencing data. General study points: Relative to controls, patients had five TRBV segments at higher frequency, with TRBV5-6, TRBV5-1 and TRBV20-1 among these.

Their antigen targets remain unknown. cDNA libraries for TCR beta contained unique molecular identifiers. MiXCR was run by TCRdb on the PCR reads, yielding one entry per CDR3 protein. The data hold roughly 870,000 distinct CDR3 sequences, with approximately 53% observed a single time. Sequenced material: blood. These receptors were taken from a girl aged 5 to 17 with multiple sclerosis.

CDR3 sequence: CASSRRQGLSNQPQHF. CDR3 DNA sequence: TGTGCCAGCAGTCGTCGACAGGGCTTGAGCAATCAGCCCCAGCATTTT. The V gene is TRBV2, the J gene TRBJ1-5; TRBD1 aligns across 7 bases. The CDR3 is 16 residues long. V trimming: 5 bases; J trimming: 1 base; junction bases outside the gene matches: 8. Germline values: CDR1 SNHLY, CDR2 FYNNEI. Supplemented by reference TRBV2 and TRBJ1-5, the full variable domain reads EPEVTQTPSHQVTQMGQEVILRCVPISNHLYFYWYRQILGQKVEFLVSFYNNEISEKSEIFDDQFSVERPDGSNFTLKIRSTKLEDSAMYFCASSRRQGLSNQPQHFGDGTRLSIL.

This clonotype has just a few counts. The J gene is TRBJ2-7, the V gene TRBV6-5; the D gene is possibly TRBD2 (6 bases). V lost 10 bases and J lost 2, with 15 bases in between. Germline V gives CDR1 MNHEY, CDR2 SVGAGI. This CDR3 has 13 amino acids. CDR3 coding DNA: TGTGCCACAGCGGGCCTACTGACCTACGAGCAGTACTTC. This codes for CATAGLLTYEQYF.

The rearrangement joins TRBV7-6 to TRBJ2-5; 7 bases are shared with TRBD1. The ends lost 2 bases at V and 2 bases at J; junction bases unmatched: 8. Germline V gene sequence: CDR1 SGHVS, CDR2 FNYEAQ. The CDR3 is 16 amino acids. DNA for the CDR3: TGTGCCAGCAGCTTAATCCTCTCGGGACAGCAAGAGACCCAGTACTTC. Translated: CASSLILSGQQETQYF.

The V call is TRBV14, the J call TRBJ2-7, with 9 nucleotides matching TRBD1. This CDR3 spans 15 amino acids. Per the germline V gene, CDR1 is SGHDN and CDR2 is FVKESK. The J segment lost 3 bases and the V segment lost 2 bases, leaving 5 bases of the junction unmatched. The CDR3 loop is CASSQPGTGHYEQYF. The CDR3 bases are TGTGCCAGCAGCCAACCCGGGACAGGGCACTACGAGCAGTACTTC. Based on the CDR3 plus reference TRBV14 and TRBJ2-7, the full variable domain is EAGVTQFPSHSVIEKGQTVTLRCDPISGHDNLYWYRRVMGKEIKFLLHFVKESKQDESGMPNNRFLAERTGGTYSTLKVQPAELEDSGVYFCASSQPGTGHYEQYFGPGTRLTVT.

The V gene is TRBV12-3 or TRBV12-4, the J gene TRBJ1-1; no definite D call. The CDR3 runs 13 residues. Trimming removed 1 base at V and 8 bases at J, with 11 bases between. This CDR3 is CASSLGAAREAFF. The DNA for the CDR3 is TGTGCCAGCAGTTTAGGGGCAGCCCGAGAAGCTTTCTTT.

V is TRBV6-1 and J is TRBJ2-4; TRBD2 is a possible D gene (5 bases). The closer fit of TRBJ2-7 to the DNA end suggests the J call may be wrong. CDR3 length: 15 residues. Germline CDR1 is MNHNS and CDR2 is SASEGT. CDR3 nucleotides: TGTGCCAGCAGGACCACGGAGAGGGCCCTGATCGAGCAGTACTTC. It is translated as CASRTTERALIEQYF.